This T cell receptor (beta chain) was profiled in a study of cytomegalovirus exposure and HLA in healthy donors. At the level of the study: The 95 to 150 validation repertoires were produced on the same platform as the 550 to 700 repertoires of the first cohort. This was reported in a later analysis. Whole-study findings and limits: Altogether, 150 to 200 TCR beta chains were recorded as cytomegalovirus-associated.

While the first cohort had 700 or so subjects, the donors belonged to the separate validation cohort of over a hundred subjects. The protocol was immunoSEQ multiplex PCR, while the TCRdb copy is restricted to in-frame clones and leaves out a portion. The sample lists roughly 170,000 clones, 80% to 85% occurring once. This CDR3 comprises 15 residues. The germline V gene has CDR1 MNHEY and CDR2 SMNVEV (reference sequence). V lost 4 bases, J lost 2 bases, and 12 bases lay in between. On this clone itself: Its specificity is unknown. The same CDR3 also results from other DNA sequences found in this sample.

The sample was PBMCs. The V gene is TRBV27, the J gene TRBJ1-5; D not certain. This receptor was identified in a woman aged 18-30 years in good health and CMV-seropositive. The CDR3 region is CASSSSFAGNQPQHF. CDR3 in DNA: TGTGCCAGCAGTTCCTCCTTCGCAGGCAATCAGCCCCAGCATTTT.